The present T cell receptor beta chain was sequenced within a study of cytomegalovirus exposure and HLA in healthy donors. Study information: Clustering assigned over 70% of the approximately 400 genotyped donors to the Caucasian-associated ancestry cluster.

Each of the donors was a healthy bone marrow donor. The PCR ran on 60 Vbeta and 13 Jbeta primers. The protocol was immunoSEQ multiplex PCR, while the TCRdb copy is restricted to in-frame clones and leaves out a portion. This table holds about 140,000 clones. CDR1 and CDR2 (germline): SGHTA, FQGTGA. The CDR3 loop spans 13 amino acids. The V gene lost 5 bases and the J gene lost 6 bases, with 13 bases spanning the gap. The J gene is TRBJ1-1, the V gene TRBV7-3; D is possibly TRBD1 (5 bases). The TCR comes from a man aged 40-55 years in good health and CMV-seronegative. Sequenced sample: PBMCs. CDR3 protein: CASSLIGGAEAFF. The CDR3 region has the DNA TGTGCCAGCAGCCTCATCGGGGGGGCTGAAGCTTTCTTT. Full variable domain (remainder filled in from reference TRBV7-3 and TRBJ1-1): GAGVSQTPSNKVTEKGKYVELRCDPISGHTALYWYRQSLGQGPEFLIYFQGTGAADDSGLPNDRFFAVRPEGSVSTLKIQRTERGDSAVYLCASSLIGGAEAFFGQGTRLTVV.